These 20 T cell receptor beta chains were sequenced from one sample in a study of blood T cells in healthy people across ages. A second roughly 6 to 11 cycle PCR used barcoded and J-beta primers. TCRdb re-called the 5' RACE reads with MiXCR, one entry per CDR3 protein. This table holds 850,000 to 1,000,000 distinct CDR3 sequences, 45% to 50% found once. The sequenced material came from blood. The origin of the receptors is a man aged 25 to 45 in good health.

The V gene is TRBV3-1, the J gene TRBJ2-3; perhaps TRBD2 as D (6 bases). Trimming removed 4 bases from V and 8 bases from J, with 22 bases in between. The CDR3 covers 16 residues. Germline V lookup: CDR1 LGHDT, CDR2 YNNKEL (reference sequence). CDR3 sequence reads: CASSPDWRLVPGTQYF. The CDR3 DNA follows: TGTGCCAGCAGCCCAGATTGGAGACTAGTTCCGGGTACGCAGTATTTT.

This chain uses TRBV27 with TRBJ2-4; 9 bases fit TRBD2. V lost 2 bases and J lost 9; bases outside the gene matches: 11. The CDR3 runs to 16 residues. The germline CDR1 and CDR2 sequences are MNHEY and SMNVEV (reference sequence). CDR3 sequence reads: CASSLRRASGMGIQYF. The CDR3 coding sequence is TGTGCCAGCAGTTTACGCCGAGCTAGCGGGATGGGCATTCAGTACTTC.

The chain combines TRBV9 with TRBJ2-1, with D perhaps being TRBD1 or TRBD2 (5 bases each). This CDR3 has 17 amino acids. From germline, CDR1 is SGDLS and CDR2 YYNGEE. V was cut by 1 base and J by 0 bases, with 14 bases left in between. The CDR3 coding sequence is TGTGCCAGCAGCGTACAAATCGCAGGGAGCTCCTACAATGAGCAGTTCTTC. Translating gives CASSVQIAGSSYNEQFF.

The chain recombines TRBV10-3 with TRBJ2-7; no reliable D call. Per the germline V gene, CDR1 is ENHRY and CDR2 is SYGVKD. The CDR3 is 12 amino acids. V was trimmed by 0 bases and J by 5 bases, leaving 5 bases between them. The CDR3 DNA reads as TGTGCCATCAGTGAGTCGGAAGACGAGCAGTACTTC. Its translation is CAISESEDEQYF.

In this sample, this clonotype turned up a few times. The chain carries TRBV6-1 and TRBJ2-1, with 14 positions matching TRBD2. From germline, CDR1 is MNHNS and CDR2 SASEGT. The V gene end was trimmed by 6 bases and the J gene end by 9 bases; junction bases not matched to a gene: 19. This CDR3 spans 19 amino acids. CDR3 sequence reads: CASSTNGLAGGNPLGEQFF. DNA for the CDR3: TGTGCCAGCAGCACAAACGGACTAGCGGGGGGTAACCCTCTCGGTGAGCAGTTCTTC.

The chain has TRBV5-6 and TRBJ2-1; 7 bases line up with TRBD1. Trimming removed 2 bases from V and 0 bases from J; junction bases left unmatched: 5. CDR3 length: 16 residues. Germline lookup yields CDR1 SGHDT and CDR2 YYEEEE. CDR3 nucleotides: TGTGCCAGCAGCTTTGGACCAGGGGGCTCCTACAATGAGCAGTTCTTC. Amino acids: CASSFGPGGSYNEQFF.

This clonotype appeared many times. V usage is TRBV28 and J usage is TRBJ2-7; D may be TRBD1 (6 bases). The CDR3 is made up of 12 amino acids. Germline V lookup: CDR1 MDHEN, CDR2 SYDVKM. The ends were cut back, 4 bases at V and 7 bases at J, with 11 bases in the middle. The DNA for the CDR3 is TGTGCCAGCAGTTCAACAGGGTCGGAGCAGTACTTC. It is translated as CASSSTGSEQYF.

This clonotype has only a few counts. The chain couples TRBV20-1 to TRBJ2-7; the D gene is possibly TRBD2 (6 bases). CDR1 is DFQATT and CDR2 is SNEGSKA in the germline V gene (reference sequence). The length of the CDR3 is 16 residues. Trimming cost V 3 bases and J 0 bases, with 18 bases left between them. CDR3 sequence (DNA): TGCAGTGCTAGCCATATGGAGCGGGCCCTCTCCTACGAGCAGTACTTC. It is translated as CSASHMERALSYEQYF.

V gene TRBV29-1 combines with J gene TRBJ1-6; the D is unclear. The CDR3 contains 13 residues. Germline V CDR1 and CDR2: SQVTM, ANQGSEA. Trimming removed 4 bases from V and 10 bases from J, with 14 bases in between. The chain's CDR3 is CSVGAGEGSPLHF. Written as DNA, the CDR3 is TGCAGCGTTGGCGCCGGGGAGGGATCACCCCTCCACTTT.

The gene calls are TRBV7-8 and TRBJ1-2, with D possibly TRBD1 on 5 matching bases. The V end lost 1 base, the J end lost 4 bases, and 10 bases lay between the germline ends. This CDR3 region has 14 residues. Germline lookup yields CDR1 SGHVS and CDR2 FQNEAQ. The CDR3 nucleotides are TGTGCCAGCAGCTTAGAAGGGGACGCCTATGGCTACACCTTC. It translates to CASSLEGDAYGYTF.

The chain uses TRBV4-3 and TRBJ2-7, with a tentative D call TRBD1 (6 bases). CDR1 is LGHNA, CDR2 YSLEER, per germline. Trimming took 3 bases from V and 7 from J, leaving 13 bases between them. The CDR3 has 13 amino acids. In nucleotides, the CDR3 is TGCGCCAGCAGCCACCGACTTCAGGGGGAGCAGTACTTC. As protein: CASSHRLQGEQYF.

V is TRBV20-1 and J is TRBJ2-4; D could derive from TRBD1 or TRBD2 (6 bases each). The DNA matches TRBJ2-5 better at its end, which makes the J call doubtful. Germline assignment: CDR1 DFQATT and CDR2 SNEGSKA (reference sequence). The CDR3 length is 14 residues. As DNA, the CDR3 is TGCAGTGCTCCTCTGGGGGGCGGGGCAGAGACCCAGTACTTC. Amino acids: CSAPLGGGAETQYF.

This clonotype was seen only once. Written as DNA, the CDR3 is TGTGCCAGCAGGGAGTGGAGAACGCAAGAGACCCAGTACTTC. Its translation is CASREWRTQETQYF. This sequence joins TRBV7-2 and TRBJ2-5; D uncertain. The germline gives CDR1 SGHTA, CDR2 FQGNSA. V was trimmed by 6 bases and J by 2 bases, leaving 13 bases between them. The CDR3 loop spans 14 amino acids.

The sample holds many counts of this clonotype. The chain carries TRBV12-3 or TRBV12-4 and TRBJ2-1; D is possibly TRBD1 (5 bases). The CDR3 is 13 amino acids. V lost 6 bases, J lost 8 bases, and 14 bases lay in between. The CDR3 spells CASREQGYHEQFF. For the CDR3, the DNA is TGTGCCAGCAGAGAGCAGGGTTACCATGAGCAGTTCTTC.

This chain joins TRBV6-5 and TRBJ1-1; maybe TRBD1 (6 bases). The V and J ends lost 3 bases and 5 bases respectively, with 16 bases between them. There are 15 residues in the CDR3. Germline CDR1 is MNHEY and CDR2 is SVGAGI. CDR3 coding DNA: TGTGCCAGCAGTTATCCCGGGGGCGCGGAAACTGAAGCTTTCTTT. This sequence encodes CASSYPGGAETEAFF.

This chain uses TRBV5-1 with TRBJ1-1, with 7 nucleotides matching TRBD1. Germline assignment: CDR1 SGHRS and CDR2 YFSETQ. J was trimmed by 1 base and V by 7 bases; bases with no gene match: 19. The CDR3 sequence is 18 residues long. CDR3 in DNA: TGCGCCAGCCGTCACACCCCGGGGACAGCCCATGAGAACACTGAAGCTTTCTTT. Its protein is CASRHTPGTAHENTEAFF. Full variable domain (rest looked up from reference TRBV5-1 and TRBJ1-1): KAGVTQTPRYLIKTRGQQVTLSCSPISGHRSVSWYQQTPGQGLQFLFEYFSETQRNKGNFPGRFSGRQFSNSRSEMNVSTLELGDSALYLCASRHTPGTAHENTEAFFGQGTRLTVV.

This rearrangement joins TRBV4-3 to TRBJ2-7; weak D call: TRBD2 (5 bases). Trimming removed 4 bases at V and 2 bases at J, with 18 bases between. The CDR3 consists of 16 residues. CDR1 is LGHNA and CDR2 is YSLEER in the germline V gene. CDR3 amino acids: CASSLSDTLPPYEQYF. In DNA form, the CDR3 reads TGCGCCAGCAGCCTTAGCGACACACTGCCCCCCTACGAGCAGTACTTC.

In its sample, this clonotype was seen a few times. This sequence joins TRBV12-3 or TRBV12-4 and TRBJ2-7, with D uncertain. Trimming took off 2 bases at V and 0 bases at J, with 8 bases between the two ends. The CDR3 extends over 14 amino acids. CDR3 sequence (DNA): TGTGCCAGCAGTTTAAGCGTGGGCTCCTACGAGCAGTACTTC. It yields the protein CASSLSVGSYEQYF.

This chain uses TRBV11-1 with TRBJ2-7; no clear D. The CDR3 loop spans 13 amino acids. Germline V gives CDR1 SGHAT, CDR2 FQDESV (reference sequence). Between the trimmed V and J ends, which lost 1 base and 3 bases, there was a span of 7 bases. CDR3: CASSLGKSYEQYF. The CDR3 coding sequence is TGTGCCAGCAGCTTAGGCAAAAGCTACGAGCAGTACTTC.

This chain links TRBV4-1 with TRBJ1-5, with D possibly TRBD1 on 6 matching bases. The CDR3 consists of 16 residues. CDR1 and CDR2 from the germline V gene are MGHRA and YSYEKL. V lost 1 base, J lost 2 bases, and 12 bases lay in between. In DNA form, the CDR3 reads TGCGCCAGCAGCCAAGGGGGGCGCGTAGGCAATCAGCCCCAGCATTTT. This codes for CASSQGGRVGNQPQHF.